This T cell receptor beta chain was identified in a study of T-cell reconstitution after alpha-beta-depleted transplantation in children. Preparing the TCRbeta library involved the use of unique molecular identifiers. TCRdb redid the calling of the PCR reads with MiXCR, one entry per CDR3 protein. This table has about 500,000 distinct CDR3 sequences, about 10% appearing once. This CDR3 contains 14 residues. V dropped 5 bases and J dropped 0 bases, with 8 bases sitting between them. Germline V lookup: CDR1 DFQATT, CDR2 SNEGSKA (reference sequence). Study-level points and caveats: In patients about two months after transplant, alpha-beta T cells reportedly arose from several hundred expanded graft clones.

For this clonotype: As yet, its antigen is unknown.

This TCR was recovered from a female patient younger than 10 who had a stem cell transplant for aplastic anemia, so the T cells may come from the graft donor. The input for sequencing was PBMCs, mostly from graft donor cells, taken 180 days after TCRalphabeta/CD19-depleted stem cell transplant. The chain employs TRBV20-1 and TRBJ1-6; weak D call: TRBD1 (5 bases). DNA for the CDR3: TGCAGTGCTCAGGGCTTCTCCTATAATTCACCCCTCCACTTT. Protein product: CSAQGFSYNSPLHF.